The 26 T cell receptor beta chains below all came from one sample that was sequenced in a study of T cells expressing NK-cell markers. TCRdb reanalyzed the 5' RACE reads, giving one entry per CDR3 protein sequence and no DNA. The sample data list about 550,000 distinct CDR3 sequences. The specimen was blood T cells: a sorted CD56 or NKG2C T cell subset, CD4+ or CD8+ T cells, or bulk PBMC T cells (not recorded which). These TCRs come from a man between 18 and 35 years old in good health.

CDR3 amino acids: CATGTSVADTQYF. The chain uses TRBV15 and TRBJ2-3; TCRdb designates TRBD2, a call that cannot be tested without DNA. Germline values: CDR1 LNHNV, CDR2 YYDKDF (reference sequence). This CDR3 is 13 amino acids long.

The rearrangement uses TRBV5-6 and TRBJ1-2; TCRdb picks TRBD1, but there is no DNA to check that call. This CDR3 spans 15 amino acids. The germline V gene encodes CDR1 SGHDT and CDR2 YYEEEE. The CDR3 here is CASSLVPGQGEGYTF.

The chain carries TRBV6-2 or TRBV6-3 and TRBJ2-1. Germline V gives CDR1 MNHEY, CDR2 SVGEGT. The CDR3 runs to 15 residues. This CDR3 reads CASSYSVGTPNEQFF.

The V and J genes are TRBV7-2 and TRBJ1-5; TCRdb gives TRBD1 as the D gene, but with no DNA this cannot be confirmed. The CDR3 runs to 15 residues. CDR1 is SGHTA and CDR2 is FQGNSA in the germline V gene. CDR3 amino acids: CASSLGAGVRQPQHF.

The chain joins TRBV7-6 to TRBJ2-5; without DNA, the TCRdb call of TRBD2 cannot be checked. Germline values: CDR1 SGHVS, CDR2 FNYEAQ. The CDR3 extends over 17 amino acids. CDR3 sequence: CASRPTLKGRVQETQYF.

The CDR3 protein is CASSIGLAGGGELFF. The gene calls are TRBV19 and TRBJ2-2; TCRdb returns TRBD2, unconfirmable since there is no DNA. The CDR3 length is 15 residues. Germline lookup yields CDR1 LNHDA and CDR2 SQIVND (reference sequence).

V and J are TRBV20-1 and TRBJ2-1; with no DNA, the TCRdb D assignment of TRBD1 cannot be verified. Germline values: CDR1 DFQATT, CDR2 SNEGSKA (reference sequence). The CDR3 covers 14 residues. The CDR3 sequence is CSALQGTVYDEQFF.

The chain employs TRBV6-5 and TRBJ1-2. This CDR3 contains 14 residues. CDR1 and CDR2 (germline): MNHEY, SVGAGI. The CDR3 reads CATPREAGTYGYTF.

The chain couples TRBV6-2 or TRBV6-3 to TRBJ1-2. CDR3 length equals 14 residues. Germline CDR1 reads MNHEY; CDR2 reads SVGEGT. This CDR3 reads CASSYSNSGSGYTF.

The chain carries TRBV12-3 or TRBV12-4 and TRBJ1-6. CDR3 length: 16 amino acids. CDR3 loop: CASSLRSTRNNSPLHF.

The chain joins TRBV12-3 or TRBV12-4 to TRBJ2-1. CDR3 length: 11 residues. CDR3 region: CASSLNRQQFF.

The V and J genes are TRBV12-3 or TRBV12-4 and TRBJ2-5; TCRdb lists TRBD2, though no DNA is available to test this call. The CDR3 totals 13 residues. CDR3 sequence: CASSSLALETQYF.

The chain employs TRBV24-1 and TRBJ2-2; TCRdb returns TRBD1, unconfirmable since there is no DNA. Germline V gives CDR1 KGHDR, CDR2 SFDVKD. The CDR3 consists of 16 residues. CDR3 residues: CATSDFSGGASGELFF.

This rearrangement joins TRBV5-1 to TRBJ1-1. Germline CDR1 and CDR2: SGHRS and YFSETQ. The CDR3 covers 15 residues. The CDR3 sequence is CASSLVGSENTEAFF. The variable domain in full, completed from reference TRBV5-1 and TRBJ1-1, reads KAGVTQTPRYLIKTRGQQVTLSCSPISGHRSVSWYQQTPGQGLQFLFEYFSETQRNKGNFPGRFSGRQFSNSRSEMNVSTLELGDSALYLCASSLVGSENTEAFFGQGTRLTVV.

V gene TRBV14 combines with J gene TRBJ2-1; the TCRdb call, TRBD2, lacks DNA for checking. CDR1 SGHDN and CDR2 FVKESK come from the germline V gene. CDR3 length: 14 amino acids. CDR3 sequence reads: CASSQVAGGPEQFF.

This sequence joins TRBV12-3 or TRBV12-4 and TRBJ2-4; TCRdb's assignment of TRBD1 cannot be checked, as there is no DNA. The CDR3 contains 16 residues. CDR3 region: CASSDSQGWYENIQYF.

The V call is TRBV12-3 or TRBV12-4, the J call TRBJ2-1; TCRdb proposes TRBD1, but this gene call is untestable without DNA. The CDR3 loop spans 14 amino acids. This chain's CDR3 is CASRKGGGHNEQFF.

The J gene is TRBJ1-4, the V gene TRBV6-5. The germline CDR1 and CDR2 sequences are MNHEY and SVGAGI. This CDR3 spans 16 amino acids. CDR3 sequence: CASSYSIGNFNEKLFF.

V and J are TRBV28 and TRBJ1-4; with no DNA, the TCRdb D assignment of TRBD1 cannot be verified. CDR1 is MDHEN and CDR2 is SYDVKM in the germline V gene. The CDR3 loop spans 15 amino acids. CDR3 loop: CASSPNPGANEKLFF. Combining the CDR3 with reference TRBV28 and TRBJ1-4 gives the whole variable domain DVKVTQSSRYLVKRTGEKVFLECVQDMDHENMFWYRQDPGLGLRLIYFSYDVKMKEKGDIPEGYSVSREKKERFSLILESASTNQTSMYLCASSPNPGANEKLFFGSGTQLSVL.

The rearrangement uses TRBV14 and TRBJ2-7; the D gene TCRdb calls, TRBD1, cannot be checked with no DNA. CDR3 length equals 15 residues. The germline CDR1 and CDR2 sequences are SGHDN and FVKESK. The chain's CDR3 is CASSLGQGETYEQYF.

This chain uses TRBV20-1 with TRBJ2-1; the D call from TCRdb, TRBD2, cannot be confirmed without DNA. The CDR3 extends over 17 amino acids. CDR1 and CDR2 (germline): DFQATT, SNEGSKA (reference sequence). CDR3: CSAGTSGRHASYNEQFF.

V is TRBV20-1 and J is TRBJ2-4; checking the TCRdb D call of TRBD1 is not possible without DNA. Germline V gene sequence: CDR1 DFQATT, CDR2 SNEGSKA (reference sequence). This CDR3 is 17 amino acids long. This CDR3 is CSARSWGRDLAKNIQYF.

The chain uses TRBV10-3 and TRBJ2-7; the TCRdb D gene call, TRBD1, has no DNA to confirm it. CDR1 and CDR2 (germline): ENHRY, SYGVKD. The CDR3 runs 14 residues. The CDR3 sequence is CAIRTDNSSYEQYF.

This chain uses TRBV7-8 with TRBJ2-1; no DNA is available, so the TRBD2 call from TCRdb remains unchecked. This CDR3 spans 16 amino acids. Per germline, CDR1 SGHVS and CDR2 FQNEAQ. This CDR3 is CASSLGASGVYNEQFF.

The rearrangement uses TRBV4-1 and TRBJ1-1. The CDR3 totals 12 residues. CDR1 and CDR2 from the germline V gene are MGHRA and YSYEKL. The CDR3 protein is CASRGMNTEAFF.

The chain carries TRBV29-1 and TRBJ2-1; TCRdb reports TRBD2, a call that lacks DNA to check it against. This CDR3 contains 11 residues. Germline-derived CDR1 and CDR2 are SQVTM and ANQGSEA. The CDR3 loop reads CSVVSGRLQFF.